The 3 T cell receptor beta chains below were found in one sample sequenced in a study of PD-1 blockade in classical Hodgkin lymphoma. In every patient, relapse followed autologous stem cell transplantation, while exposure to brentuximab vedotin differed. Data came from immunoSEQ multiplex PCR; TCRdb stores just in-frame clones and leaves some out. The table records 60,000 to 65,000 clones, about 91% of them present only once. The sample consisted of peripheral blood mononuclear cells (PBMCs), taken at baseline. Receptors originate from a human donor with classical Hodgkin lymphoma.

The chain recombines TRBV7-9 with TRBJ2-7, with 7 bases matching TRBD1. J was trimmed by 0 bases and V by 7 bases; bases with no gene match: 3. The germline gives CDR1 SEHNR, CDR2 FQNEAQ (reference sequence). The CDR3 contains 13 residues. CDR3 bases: TGTGCCAGCACAGACAGGGTCTCCTACGAGCAGTACTTC. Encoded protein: CASTDRVSYEQYF.

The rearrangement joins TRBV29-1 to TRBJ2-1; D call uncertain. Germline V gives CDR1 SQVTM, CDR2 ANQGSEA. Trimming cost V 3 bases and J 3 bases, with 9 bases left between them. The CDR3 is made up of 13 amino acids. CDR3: CSVEGSNYNEQFF. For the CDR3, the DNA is TGCAGCGTTGAGGGCAGTAACTACAATGAGCAGTTCTTC.

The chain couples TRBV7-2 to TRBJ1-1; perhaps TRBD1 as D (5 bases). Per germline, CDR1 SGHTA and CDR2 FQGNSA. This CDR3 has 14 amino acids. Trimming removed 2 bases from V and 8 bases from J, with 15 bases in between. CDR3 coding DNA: TGTGCCAGCAGCTTACGGTCCACTAAGGGGGAAGCTTTCTTT. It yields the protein CASSLRSTKGEAFF.